This T cell receptor beta chain is drawn from a study of CD8 T cells in ankylosing spondylitis. Whole-study findings and limits: Matched ankylosing spondylitis synovial fluid reportedly showed significant enrichment of disease-linked clones. Fewer than ten highly homologous variants made up a TCR beta motif that seemed to typify ankylosing spondylitis blood. Disease-linked clones had a CD8+ phenotype and relatively low frequency in peripheral blood.

Worth noting for this clonotype: The antigen remains undetermined.

Quantitative molecular-barcoded 5'-RACE generated the TCR beta libraries. TCRdb called the 5' RACE reads again in MiXCR, with one record for every CDR3 protein. The table lists approximately 440,000 distinct CDR3 sequences, about a sixth of them singletons. This receptor was taken from a male donor with ankylosing spondylitis. The sample consisted of blood, either unsorted or a sorted T cell fraction (not recorded which).

The CDR3 DNA is TGTGCCAGCAGCCAATCCACTAGCGGGCAAGAGACCCAGTACTTC. It specifies CASSQSTSGQETQYF. J is TRBJ2-5 and V is TRBV4-2, with 9 bases that match TRBD2. From germline, CDR1 is LGHNA and CDR2 YNFKEQ. This CDR3 spans 15 amino acids. V shed 2 bases, J shed 2 bases, and the junction held 3 bases outside the gene matches.